This T cell receptor beta chain was recorded in a study of identical twins. All donors were healthy, and all were Caucasian. The sample holds many counts of this clonotype. MiXCR, applied by TCRdb to the 5' RACE reads, yields one record per CDR3 protein. The sample includes hundreds of thousands of distinct CDR3 sequences, 8.5% to 9.5% seen only once; the top ten take around 0.98%. The germline V and J ends were trimmed by 2 bases and 0 bases, with 11 bases remaining between them. This CDR3 comprises 15 residues. Germline lookup yields CDR1 SGDLS and CDR2 YYNGEE. The same data also went into a second study, on yellow fever vaccine responses in identical twins.

The chain uses TRBV9 and TRBJ1-1; D is perhaps TRBD1 (5 bases). The sample consisted of PBMCs. The receptor's source is a woman younger than 30 in good health. The chain's CDR3 is CASSVGGIMNTEAFF. The CDR3, as DNA: TGTGCCAGCAGCGTTGGGGGGATCATGAACACTGAAGCTTTCTTT.